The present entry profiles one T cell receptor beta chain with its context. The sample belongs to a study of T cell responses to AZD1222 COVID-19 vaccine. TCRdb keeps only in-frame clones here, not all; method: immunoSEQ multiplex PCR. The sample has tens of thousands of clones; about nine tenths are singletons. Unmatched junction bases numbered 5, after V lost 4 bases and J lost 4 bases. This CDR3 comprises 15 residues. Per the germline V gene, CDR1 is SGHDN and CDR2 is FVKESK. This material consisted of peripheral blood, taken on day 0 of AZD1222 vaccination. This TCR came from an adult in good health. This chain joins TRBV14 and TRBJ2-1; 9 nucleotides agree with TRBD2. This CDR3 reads CASSLVAGGYNEQFF. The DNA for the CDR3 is TGTGCCAGCAGCCTAGTGGCGGGAGGGTACAATGAGCAGTTCTTC.